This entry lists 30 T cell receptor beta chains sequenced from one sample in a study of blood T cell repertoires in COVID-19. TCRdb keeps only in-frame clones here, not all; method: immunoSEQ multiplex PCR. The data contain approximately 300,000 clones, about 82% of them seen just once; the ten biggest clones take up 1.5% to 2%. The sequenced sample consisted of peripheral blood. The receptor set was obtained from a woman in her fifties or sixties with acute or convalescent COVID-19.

The CDR3 nucleotides read TGTGCCAGCAGCGTTGGGACAAACTACAATGAGCAGTTCTTC. Translation gives CASSVGTNYNEQFF. The chain joins TRBV9 to TRBJ2-1; D may be TRBD1 (6 bases). The CDR3 sequence is 14 residues long. Trimming removed 2 bases from V and 3 bases from J, with 9 bases in between. Germline V CDR1 and CDR2: SGDLS, YYNGEE.

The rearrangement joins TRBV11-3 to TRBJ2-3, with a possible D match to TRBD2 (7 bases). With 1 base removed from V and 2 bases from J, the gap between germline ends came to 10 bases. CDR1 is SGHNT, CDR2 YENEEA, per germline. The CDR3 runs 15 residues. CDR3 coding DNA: TGTGCCAGCAGCTTAGGCGGGGGCTCCACAGATACGCAGTATTTT. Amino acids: CASSLGGGSTDTQYF.

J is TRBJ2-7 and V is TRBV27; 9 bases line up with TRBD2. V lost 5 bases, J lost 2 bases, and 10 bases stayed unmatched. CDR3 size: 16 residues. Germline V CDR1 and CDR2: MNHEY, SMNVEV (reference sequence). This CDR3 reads CASSPLAGKRAYEQYF. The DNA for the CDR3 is TGTGCCAGCAGTCCCCTAGCGGGAAAGAGAGCCTACGAGCAGTACTTC.

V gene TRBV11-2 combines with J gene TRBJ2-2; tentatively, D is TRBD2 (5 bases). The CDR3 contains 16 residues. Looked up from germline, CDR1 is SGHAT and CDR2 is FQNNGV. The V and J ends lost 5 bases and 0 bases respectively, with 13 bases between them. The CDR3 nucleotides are TGTGCCAGCAGCCCCGCCGGGATATCGAACACCGGGGAGCTGTTTTTT. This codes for CASSPAGISNTGELFF.

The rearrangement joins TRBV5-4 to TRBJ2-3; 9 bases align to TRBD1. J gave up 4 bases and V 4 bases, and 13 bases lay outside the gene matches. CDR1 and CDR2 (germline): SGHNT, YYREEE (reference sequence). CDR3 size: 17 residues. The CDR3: CASSRLGRTGAPDTQYF. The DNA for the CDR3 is TGTGCCAGCAGCCGATTGGGAAGGACAGGGGCCCCAGATACGCAGTATTTT.

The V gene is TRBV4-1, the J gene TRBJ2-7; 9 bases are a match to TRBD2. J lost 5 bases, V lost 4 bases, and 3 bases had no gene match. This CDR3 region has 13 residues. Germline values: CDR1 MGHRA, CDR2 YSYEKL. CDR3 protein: CASSRGLAHEQYF. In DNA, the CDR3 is TGCGCCAGCAGCCGGGGACTAGCCCACGAGCAGTACTTC.

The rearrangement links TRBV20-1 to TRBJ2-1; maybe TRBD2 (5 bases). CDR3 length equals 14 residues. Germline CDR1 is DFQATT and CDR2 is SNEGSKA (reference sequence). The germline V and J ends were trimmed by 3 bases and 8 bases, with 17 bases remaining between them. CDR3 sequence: CSASAGRFIYEQFF. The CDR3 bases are TGCAGTGCTAGTGCGGGTCGGTTCATATATGAGCAGTTCTTC.

CDR3 in DNA: TGCGCCAGCAGCTTGCTCGGGACTGGGGCCAACGTCCTGACTTTC. Translating it yields CASSLLGTGANVLTF. The gene calls are TRBV5-1 and TRBJ2-6; tentatively, D is TRBD2 (5 bases). This CDR3 is 15 amino acids long. V lost 1 base and J 2 bases, leaving 7 bases between the germline ends. From germline, CDR1 is SGHRS and CDR2 YFSETQ.

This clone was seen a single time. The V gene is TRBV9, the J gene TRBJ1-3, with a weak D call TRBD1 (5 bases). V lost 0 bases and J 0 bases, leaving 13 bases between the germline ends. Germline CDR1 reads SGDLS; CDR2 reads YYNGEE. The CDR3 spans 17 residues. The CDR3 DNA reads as TGTGCCAGCAGCGTAGGTAGCAGGGCGAGCTCTGGAAACACCATATATTTT. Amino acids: CASSVGSRASSGNTIYF.

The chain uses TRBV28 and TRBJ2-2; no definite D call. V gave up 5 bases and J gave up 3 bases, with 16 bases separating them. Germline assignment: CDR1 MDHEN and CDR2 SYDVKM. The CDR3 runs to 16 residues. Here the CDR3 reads CASSPPRYSYTGELFF. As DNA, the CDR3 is TGTGCCAGCAGTCCTCCTCGGTACAGCTACACCGGGGAGCTGTTTTTT.

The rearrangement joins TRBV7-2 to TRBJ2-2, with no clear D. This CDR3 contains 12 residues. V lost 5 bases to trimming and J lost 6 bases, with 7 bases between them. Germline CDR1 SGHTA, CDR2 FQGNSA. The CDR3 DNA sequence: TGTGCCAGCAGCCCCCCCGCCGGGGAGCTGTTTTTT. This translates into CASSPPAGELFF.

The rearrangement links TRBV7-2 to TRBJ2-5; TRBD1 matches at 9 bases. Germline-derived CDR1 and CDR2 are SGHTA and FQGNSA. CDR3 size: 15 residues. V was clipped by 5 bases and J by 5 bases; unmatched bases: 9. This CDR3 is CASSPGQGSRETQYF. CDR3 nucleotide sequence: TGTGCCAGCAGCCCGGGACAGGGCTCACGGGAGACCCAGTACTTC.

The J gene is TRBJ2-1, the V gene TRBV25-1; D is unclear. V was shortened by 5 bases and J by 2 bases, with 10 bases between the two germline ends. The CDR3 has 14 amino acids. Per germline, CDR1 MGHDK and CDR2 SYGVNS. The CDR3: CASSPRTPYNEQFF. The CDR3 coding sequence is TGTGCCAGCAGTCCCAGAACACCCTACAATGAGCAGTTCTTC. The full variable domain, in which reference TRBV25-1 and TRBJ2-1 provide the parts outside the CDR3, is EADIYQTPRYLVIGTGKKITLECSQTMGHDKMYWYQQDPGMELHLIHYSYGVNSTEKGDLSSESTVSRIRTEHFPLTLESARPSHTSQYLCASSPRTPYNEQFFGPGTRLTVL.

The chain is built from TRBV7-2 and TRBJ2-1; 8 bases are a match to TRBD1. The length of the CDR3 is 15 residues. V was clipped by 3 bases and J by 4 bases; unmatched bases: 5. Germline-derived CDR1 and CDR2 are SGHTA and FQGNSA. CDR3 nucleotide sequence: TGTGCCAGCAGCTTTGGGACAGGTCTTTACAATGAGCAGTTCTTC. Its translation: CASSFGTGLYNEQFF.

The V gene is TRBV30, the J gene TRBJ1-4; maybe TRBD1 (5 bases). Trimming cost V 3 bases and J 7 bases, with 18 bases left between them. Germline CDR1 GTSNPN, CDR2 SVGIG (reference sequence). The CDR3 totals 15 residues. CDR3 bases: TGTGCCTGGAGGCGGGGCAGTTCTCGGGGTGAAAAACTGTTTTTT. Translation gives CAWRRGSSRGEKLFF.

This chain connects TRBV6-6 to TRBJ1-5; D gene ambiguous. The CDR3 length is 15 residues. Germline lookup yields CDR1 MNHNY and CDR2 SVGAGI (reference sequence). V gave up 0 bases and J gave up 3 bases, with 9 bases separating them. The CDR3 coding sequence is TGTGCCAGCAGTTACTCTGTGGCAGACAATCAGCCCCAGCATTTT. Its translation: CASSYSVADNQPQHF.

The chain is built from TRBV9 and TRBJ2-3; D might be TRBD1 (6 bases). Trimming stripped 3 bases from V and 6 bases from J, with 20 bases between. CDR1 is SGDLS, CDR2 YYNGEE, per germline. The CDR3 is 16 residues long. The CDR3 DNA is TGTGCCAGCAGCGCTCGTCGGGGTGGGGGCGCGGATACGCAGTATTTT. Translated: CASSARRGGGADTQYF. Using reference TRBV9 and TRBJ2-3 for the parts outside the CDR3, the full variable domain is DSGVTQTPKHLITATGQRVTLRCSPRSGDLSVYWYQQSLDQGLQFLIQYYNGEERAKGNILERFSAQQFPDLHSELNLSSLELGDSALYFCASSARRGGGADTQYFGPGTRLTVL.

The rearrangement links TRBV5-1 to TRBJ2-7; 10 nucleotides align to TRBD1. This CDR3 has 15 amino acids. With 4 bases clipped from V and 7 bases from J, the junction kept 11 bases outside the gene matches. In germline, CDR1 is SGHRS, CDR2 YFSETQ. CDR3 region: CASSLGTGDLGEQYF. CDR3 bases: TGCGCCAGCAGCCTCGGGACAGGGGATCTAGGAGAGCAGTACTTC.

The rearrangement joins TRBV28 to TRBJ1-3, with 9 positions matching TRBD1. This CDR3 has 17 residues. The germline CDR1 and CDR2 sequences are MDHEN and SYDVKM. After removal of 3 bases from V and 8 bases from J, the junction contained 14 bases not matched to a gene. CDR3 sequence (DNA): TGTGCCAGCAGTTTCGCACTTACAACAGGGGGCAGGGACACCATATATTTT. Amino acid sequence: CASSFALTTGGRDTIYF.

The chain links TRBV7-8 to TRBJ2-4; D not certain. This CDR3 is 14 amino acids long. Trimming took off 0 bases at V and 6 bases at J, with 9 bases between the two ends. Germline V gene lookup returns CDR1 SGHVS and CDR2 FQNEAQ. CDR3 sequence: CASSLASPRNIQYF. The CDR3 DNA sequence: TGTGCCAGCAGCTTAGCGAGCCCTCGAAACATTCAGTACTTC.

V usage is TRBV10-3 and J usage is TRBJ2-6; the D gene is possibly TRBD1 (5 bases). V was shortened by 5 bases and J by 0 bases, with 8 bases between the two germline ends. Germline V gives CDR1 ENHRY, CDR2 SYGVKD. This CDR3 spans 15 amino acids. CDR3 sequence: CAISIQASGANVLTF. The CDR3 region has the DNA TGTGCCATCAGTATACAGGCCTCTGGGGCCAACGTCCTGACTTTC.

This CDR3 reads CATRGLGLTDTQYF. In nucleotides, the CDR3 is TGTGCCACCAGGGGACTGGGCCTCACAGATACGCAGTATTTT. This chain connects TRBV24-1 to TRBJ2-3, with D maybe TRBD2 (6 bases). The CDR3 consists of 14 residues. With 7 bases removed from V and 2 bases from J, the gap between germline ends came to 12 bases. The V gene's germline CDR1 is KGHDR and CDR2 SFDVKD.

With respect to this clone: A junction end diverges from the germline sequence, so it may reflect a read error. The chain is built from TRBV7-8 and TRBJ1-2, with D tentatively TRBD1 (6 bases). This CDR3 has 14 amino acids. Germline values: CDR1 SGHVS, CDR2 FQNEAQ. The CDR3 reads CASSPQQAGETKAF. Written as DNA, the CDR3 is TGTGCCAGCAGCCCCCAACAGGCAGGGGAAACAAAGGCCTTC.

The CDR3 protein is CASSALTTYEQYF. The DNA for the CDR3 is TGTGCCAGTAGTGCACTCACCACCTACGAGCAGTACTTC. The genes are TRBV19 and TRBJ2-7; D gene ambiguous. The germline gives CDR1 LNHDA, CDR2 SQIVND (reference sequence). The V end lost 5 bases, the J end lost 2 bases, and 10 bases lay between the germline ends. CDR3 length: 13 amino acids.

CDR3 DNA: TGTGCCTGGAGTGTCGGGACAGGGGAACAGCCCCAGCATTTT. Its translation: CAWSVGTGEQPQHF. The chain couples TRBV30 to TRBJ1-5; TRBD1 matches at 10 bases. Germline loops: CDR1 GTSNPN, CDR2 SVGIG (reference sequence). The CDR3 runs to 14 residues. The J segment lost 7 bases and the V segment lost 0 bases, leaving 3 bases of the junction unmatched.

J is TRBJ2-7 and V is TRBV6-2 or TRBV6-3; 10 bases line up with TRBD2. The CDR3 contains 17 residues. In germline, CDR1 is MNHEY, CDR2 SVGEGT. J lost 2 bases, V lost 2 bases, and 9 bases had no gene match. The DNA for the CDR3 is TGTGCCAGCAGTTACCCAAGAGTAGCGGGAGGCCCCTACGAGCAGTACTTC. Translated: CASSYPRVAGGPYEQYF.

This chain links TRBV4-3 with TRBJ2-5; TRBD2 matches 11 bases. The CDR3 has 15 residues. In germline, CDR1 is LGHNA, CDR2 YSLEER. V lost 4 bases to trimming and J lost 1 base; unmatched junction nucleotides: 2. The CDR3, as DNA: TGCGCCAGCAGCCCGGGACTAGCGGTCCAAGAGACCCAGTACTTC. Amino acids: CASSPGLAVQETQYF.

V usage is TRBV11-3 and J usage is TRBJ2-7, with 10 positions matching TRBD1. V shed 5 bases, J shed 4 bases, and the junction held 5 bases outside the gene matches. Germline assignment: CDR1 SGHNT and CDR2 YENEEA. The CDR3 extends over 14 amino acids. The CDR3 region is CASSPGTGEYEQYF. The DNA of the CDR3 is TGTGCCAGCAGCCCCGGGACAGGGGAGTACGAGCAGTACTTC.

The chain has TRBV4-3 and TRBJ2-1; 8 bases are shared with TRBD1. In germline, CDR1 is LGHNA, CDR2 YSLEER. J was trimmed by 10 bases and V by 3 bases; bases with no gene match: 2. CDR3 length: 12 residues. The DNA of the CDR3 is TGCGCCAGCAGCCACTACAGGGGGGAGCAGTTCTTC. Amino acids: CASSHYRGEQFF.

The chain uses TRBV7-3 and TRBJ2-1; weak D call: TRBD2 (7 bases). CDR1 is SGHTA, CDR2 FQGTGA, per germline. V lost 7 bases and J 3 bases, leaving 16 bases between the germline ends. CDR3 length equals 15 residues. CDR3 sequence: CASNSGGGSYNEQFF. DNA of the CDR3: TGTGCCAGCAACTCCGGGGGCGGGAGCTACAATGAGCAGTTCTTC.